This T cell receptor beta chain appears in the sequencing data of a study of T cells in Graves' hyperthyroidism and ophthalmopathy. Germline V gene sequence: CDR1 SGHDN, CDR2 FVKESK. CDR3 size: 15 residues. Trimming removed 0 bases at V and 2 bases at J, with 11 bases between. Amplification yielded TCR beta CDR3 regions, with RNA transcripts as the source. The TCR CDR3 was amplified in a first-round RT-PCR using the HTBI primer set. TCRdb independently ran MiXCR on the multiplex PCR reads; one entry per CDR3 protein. The sample carries 600,000 to 900,000 distinct CDR3 sequences, 15% to 20% recorded once.

The TCR originated in a man between 18 and 29 years old with Graves' hyperthyroidism. The chain recombines TRBV14 with TRBJ2-7; D gene ambiguous. The sequencing input was blood. The CDR3 spells CASSQESVSPYEQYF. DNA of the CDR3: TGTGCCAGCAGCCAAGAAAGCGTCAGTCCCTACGAGCAGTACTTC.